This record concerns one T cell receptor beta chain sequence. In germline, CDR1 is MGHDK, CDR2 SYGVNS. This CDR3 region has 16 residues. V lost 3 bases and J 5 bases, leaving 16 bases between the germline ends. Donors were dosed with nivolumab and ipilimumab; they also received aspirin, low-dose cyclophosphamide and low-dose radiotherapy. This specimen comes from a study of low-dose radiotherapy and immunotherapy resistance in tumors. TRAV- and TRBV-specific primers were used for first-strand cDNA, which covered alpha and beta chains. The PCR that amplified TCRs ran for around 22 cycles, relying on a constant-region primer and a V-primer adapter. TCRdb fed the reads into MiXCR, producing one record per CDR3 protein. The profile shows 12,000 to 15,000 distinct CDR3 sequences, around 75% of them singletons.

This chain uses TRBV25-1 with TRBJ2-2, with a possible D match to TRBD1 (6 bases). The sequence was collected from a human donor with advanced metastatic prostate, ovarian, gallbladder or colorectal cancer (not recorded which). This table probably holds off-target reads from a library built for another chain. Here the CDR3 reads CASSDRAAGVTGELFF. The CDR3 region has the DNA TGTGCCAGCAGTGACCGGGCCGCAGGGGTAACCGGGGAGCTGTTTTTT. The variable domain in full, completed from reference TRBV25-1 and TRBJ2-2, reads EADIYQTPRYLVIGTGKKITLECSQTMGHDKMYWYQQDPGMELHLIHYSYGVNSTEKGDLSSESTVSRIRTEHFPLTLESARPSHTSQYLCASSDRAAGVTGELFFGEGSRLTVL.